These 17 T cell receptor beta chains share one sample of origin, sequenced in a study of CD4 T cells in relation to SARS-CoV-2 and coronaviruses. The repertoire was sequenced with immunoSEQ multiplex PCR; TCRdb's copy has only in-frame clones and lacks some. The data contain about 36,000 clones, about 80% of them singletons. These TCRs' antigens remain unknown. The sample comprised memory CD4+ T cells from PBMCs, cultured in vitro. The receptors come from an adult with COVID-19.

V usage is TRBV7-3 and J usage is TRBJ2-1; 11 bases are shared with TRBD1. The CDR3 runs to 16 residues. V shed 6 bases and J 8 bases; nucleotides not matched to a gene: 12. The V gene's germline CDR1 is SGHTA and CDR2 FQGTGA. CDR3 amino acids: CASSVLGQGDIDEQFF. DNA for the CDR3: TGTGCCAGCAGTGTACTGGGACAGGGGGATATAGATGAGCAGTTCTTC.

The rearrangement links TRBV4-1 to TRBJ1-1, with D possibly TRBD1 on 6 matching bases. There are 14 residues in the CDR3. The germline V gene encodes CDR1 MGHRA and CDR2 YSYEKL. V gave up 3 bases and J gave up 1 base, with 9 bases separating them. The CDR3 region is CASSQRGGNTEAFF. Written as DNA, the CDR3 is TGCGCCAGCAGCCAGAGGGGGGGGAACACTGAAGCTTTCTTT.

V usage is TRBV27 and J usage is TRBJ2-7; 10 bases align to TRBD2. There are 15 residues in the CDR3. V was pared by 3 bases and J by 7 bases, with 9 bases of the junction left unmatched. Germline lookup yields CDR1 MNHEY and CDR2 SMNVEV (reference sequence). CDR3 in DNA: TGTGCCAGCAGTTTTCGGACTAGCGGAGCCGGGGAGCAGTACTTC. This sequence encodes CASSFRTSGAGEQYF.

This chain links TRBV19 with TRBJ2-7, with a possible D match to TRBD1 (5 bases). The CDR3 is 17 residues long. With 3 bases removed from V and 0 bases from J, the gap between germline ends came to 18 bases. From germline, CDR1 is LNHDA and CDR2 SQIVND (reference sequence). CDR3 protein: CASSMRSGQSFSYEQYF. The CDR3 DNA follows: TGTGCCAGTAGTATGAGGTCAGGGCAGTCATTCTCCTACGAGCAGTACTTC.

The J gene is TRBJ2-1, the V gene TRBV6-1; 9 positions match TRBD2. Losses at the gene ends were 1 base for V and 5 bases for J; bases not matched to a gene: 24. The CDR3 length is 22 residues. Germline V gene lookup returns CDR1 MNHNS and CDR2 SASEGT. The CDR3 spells CASSEEPSGILWLIGEDNEQFF. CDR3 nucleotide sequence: TGTGCCAGCAGTGAAGAACCTAGCGGGATCCTTTGGTTGATCGGAGAGGACAATGAGCAGTTCTTC.

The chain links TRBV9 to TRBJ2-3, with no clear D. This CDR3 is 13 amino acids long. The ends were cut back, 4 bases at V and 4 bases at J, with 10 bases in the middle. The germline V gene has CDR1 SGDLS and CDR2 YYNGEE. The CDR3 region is CASSQATADTQYF. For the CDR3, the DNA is TGTGCCAGCAGCCAAGCGACGGCAGATACGCAGTATTTT.

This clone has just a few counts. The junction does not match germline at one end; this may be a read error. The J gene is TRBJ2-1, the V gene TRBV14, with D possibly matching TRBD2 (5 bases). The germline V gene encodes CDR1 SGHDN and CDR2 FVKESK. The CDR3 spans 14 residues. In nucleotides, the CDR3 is TGTGCCAGCAGCCAACTCACAGACTACGATGAGCAGTTCTTC. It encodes CASSQLTDYDEQFF.

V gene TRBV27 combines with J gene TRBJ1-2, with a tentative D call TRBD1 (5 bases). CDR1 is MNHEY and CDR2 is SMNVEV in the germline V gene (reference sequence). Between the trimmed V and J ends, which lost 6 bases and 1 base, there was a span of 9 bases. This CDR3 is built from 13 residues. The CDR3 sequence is CASRTVGNYGYTF. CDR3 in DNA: TGTGCCAGCAGGACAGTCGGTAACTATGGCTACACCTTC.

The CDR3 DNA is TGTGCCAGCAGCTTAGGGGGCAAGCAATACGAGCAGTACTTC. Protein product: CASSLGGKQYEQYF. This chain uses TRBV7-2 with TRBJ2-7, with D possibly being TRBD1 (5 bases). Germline V CDR1 and CDR2: SGHTA, FQGNSA. V was clipped by 1 base and J by 4 bases, with 11 bases between them. CDR3 length: 14 amino acids. Drawing the rest from reference TRBV7-2 and TRBJ2-7, the complete variable domain is GAGVSQSPSNKVTEKGKDVELRCDPISGHTALYWYRQSLGQGLEFLIYFQGNSAPDKSGLPSDRFSAERTGGSVSTLTIQRTQQEDSAVYLCASSLGGKQYEQYFGPGTRLTVT.

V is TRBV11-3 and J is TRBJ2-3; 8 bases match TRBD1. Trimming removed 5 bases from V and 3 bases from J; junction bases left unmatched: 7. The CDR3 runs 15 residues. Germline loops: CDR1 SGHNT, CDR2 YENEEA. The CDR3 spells CASSLGTGHTDTQYF. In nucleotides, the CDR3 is TGTGCCAGCAGCCTCGGGACAGGTCATACAGATACGCAGTATTTT.

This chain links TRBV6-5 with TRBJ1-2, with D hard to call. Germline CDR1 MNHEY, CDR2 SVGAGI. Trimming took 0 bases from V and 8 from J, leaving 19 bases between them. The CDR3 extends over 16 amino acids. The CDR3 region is CASSYSPKMAVGGYTF. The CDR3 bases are TGTGCCAGCAGTTACTCCCCCAAAATGGCCGTTGGAGGCTACACCTTC.

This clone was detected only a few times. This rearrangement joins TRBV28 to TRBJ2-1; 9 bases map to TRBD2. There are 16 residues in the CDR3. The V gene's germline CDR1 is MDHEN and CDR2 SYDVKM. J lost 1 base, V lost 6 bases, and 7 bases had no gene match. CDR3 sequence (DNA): TGTGCCAGCAGATTTAGCGGGAGTGTGTCCTACAATGAGCAGTTCTTC. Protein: CASRFSGSVSYNEQFF.

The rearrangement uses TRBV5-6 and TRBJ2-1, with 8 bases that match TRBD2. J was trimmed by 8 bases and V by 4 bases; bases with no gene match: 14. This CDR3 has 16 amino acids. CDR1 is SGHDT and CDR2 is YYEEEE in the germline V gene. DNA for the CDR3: TGTGCCAGCAGCATGCAAACGGGACTAGTGAGGTATGAGCAGTTCTTC. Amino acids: CASSMQTGLVRYEQFF.

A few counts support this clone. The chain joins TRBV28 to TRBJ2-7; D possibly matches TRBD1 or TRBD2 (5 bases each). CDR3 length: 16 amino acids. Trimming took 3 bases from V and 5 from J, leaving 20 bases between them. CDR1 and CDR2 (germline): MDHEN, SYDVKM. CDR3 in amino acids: CASSFSTGTVGHEQYF. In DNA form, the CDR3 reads TGTGCCAGCAGTTTTTCGACGGGGACGGTAGGGCACGAGCAGTACTTC. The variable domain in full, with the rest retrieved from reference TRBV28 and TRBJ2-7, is DVKVTQSSRYLVKRTGEKVFLECVQDMDHENMFWYRQDPGLGLRLIYFSYDVKMKEKGDIPEGYSVSREKKERFSLILESASTNQTSMYLCASSFSTGTVGHEQYFGPGTRLTVT.

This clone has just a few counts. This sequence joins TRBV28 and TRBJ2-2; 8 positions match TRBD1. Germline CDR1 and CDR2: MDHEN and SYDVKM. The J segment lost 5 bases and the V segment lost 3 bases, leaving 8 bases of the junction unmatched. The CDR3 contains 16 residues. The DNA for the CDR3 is TGTGCCAGCAGTTTCTCCAGGGGGCTAGGAACCGGGGAGCTGTTTTTT. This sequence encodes CASSFSRGLGTGELFF.

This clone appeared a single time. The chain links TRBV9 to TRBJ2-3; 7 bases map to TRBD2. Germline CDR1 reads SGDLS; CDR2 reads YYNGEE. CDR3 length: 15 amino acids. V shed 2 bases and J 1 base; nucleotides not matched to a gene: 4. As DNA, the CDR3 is TGTGCCAGCAGCGTGCGCGGGAGTGGCACAGATACGCAGTATTTT. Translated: CASSVRGSGTDTQYF.

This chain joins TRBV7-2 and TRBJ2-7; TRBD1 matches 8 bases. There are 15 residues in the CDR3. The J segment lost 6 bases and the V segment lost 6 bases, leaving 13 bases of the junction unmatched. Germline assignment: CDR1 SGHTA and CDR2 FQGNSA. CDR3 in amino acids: CASSSHGQGLVEQYF. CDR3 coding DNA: TGTGCCAGCAGTTCTCACGGACAGGGCCTCGTCGAGCAGTACTTC. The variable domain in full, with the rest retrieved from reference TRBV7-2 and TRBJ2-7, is GAGVSQSPSNKVTEKGKDVELRCDPISGHTALYWYRQSLGQGLEFLIYFQGNSAPDKSGLPSDRFSAERTGGSVSTLTIQRTQQEDSAVYLCASSSHGQGLVEQYFGPGTRLTVT.